The next 28 T cell receptor beta chains were all read from a single sample in a study of liver allograft versus peripheral blood T cells. Across the whole study: Peripheral blood of the recipients supplied T cell receptor repertoires that were compared with those in transplanted livers.

TCRdb processed the reads anew with MiXCR; each CDR3 protein has one entry. The sample holds roughly 10,000 distinct CDR3 sequences, about a fifth seen once. All receptors come from a human patient who had a liver transplant. Some T cells may be graft donor cells.

In its sample, this clonotype was seen many times. The chain uses TRBV6-5 and TRBJ2-1, with D possibly matching TRBD1 (5 bases). The CDR3 has 14 residues. Germline loops: CDR1 MNHEY, CDR2 SVGAGI. Trimming took 2 bases from V and 1 from J, leaving 6 bases between them. This chain's CDR3 is CASSYKGSYNEQFF. CDR3 bases: TGTGCCAGCAGTTACAAGGGGTCCTACAATGAGCAGTTCTTC.

This clonotype has at least ten counts. In DNA form, the CDR3 reads TGTGCCAGCTCACCGGCTAGCGTTTCCTACAATGAGCAGTTCTTC. This gives the protein CASSPASVSYNEQFF. The chain combines TRBV18 with TRBJ2-1; perhaps TRBD2 as D (6 bases). The germline V gene encodes CDR1 KGHSH and CDR2 LQKENI. V lost 3 bases and J 1 base, leaving 10 bases between the germline ends. The CDR3 runs to 15 residues.

This clonotype is judged medium-sized. The chain employs TRBV6-2 or TRBV6-3 and TRBJ1-2; 9 bases are shared with TRBD1. The V gene's germline CDR1 is MNHEY and CDR2 SVGEGT. Germline trimming cut 4 bases from V and 4 bases from J; bases unmatched to any gene: 7. There are 15 residues in the CDR3. The CDR3 sequence: CASSSPGQGLYGYTF. CDR3 coding DNA: TGTGCCAGCAGTTCGCCGGGACAGGGCCTCTATGGCTACACCTTC.

This clonotype was recorded at least ten times. V usage is TRBV29-1 and J usage is TRBJ1-2; D is undetermined. CDR1 SQVTM and CDR2 ANQGSEA come from the germline V gene. The CDR3 runs to 13 residues. V was trimmed by 4 bases and J by 6 bases, leaving 15 bases between them. The CDR3 DNA sequence: TGCAGCGTTGGCCTAAGTGGACTTCATGGCTACACCTTC. It codes for CSVGLSGLHGYTF.

At least ten counts were recorded for this clonotype. The rearrangement joins TRBV18 to TRBJ2-1, with D possibly TRBD2 on 6 matching bases. The CDR3 consists of 16 residues. Trimming shortened V by 2 bases and J by 4 bases, and 15 bases separated the two germline ends. Germline V gene lookup returns CDR1 KGHSH and CDR2 LQKENI. As DNA, the CDR3 is TGTGCCAGCTCACCAAGTGTCGGGGGTGGTTACAATGAGCAGTTCTTC. Amino acid sequence: CASSPSVGGGYNEQFF.

Many counts were recorded for this clonotype. The chain couples TRBV7-2 to TRBJ1-2; unclear D gene. V lost 1 base and J 8 bases, leaving 14 bases between the germline ends. The germline CDR1 and CDR2 sequences are SGHTA and FQGNSA. There are 14 residues in the CDR3. The CDR3 protein is CASSLGGAMGGYTF. CDR3 DNA: TGTGCCAGCAGCTTAGGGGGAGCGATGGGGGGCTACACCTTC. Drawing the rest from reference TRBV7-2 and TRBJ1-2, the complete variable domain is GAGVSQSPSNKVTEKGKDVELRCDPISGHTALYWYRQSLGQGLEFLIYFQGNSAPDKSGLPSDRFSAERTGGSVSTLTIQRTQQEDSAVYLCASSLGGAMGGYTFGSGTRLTVV.

Comment on this clonotype: A read error is possible here, since a much larger clone lies one base away. The rearrangement uses TRBV19 and TRBJ2-7; 7 bases align to TRBD1. The CDR3 runs 16 residues. V shed 5 bases and J 0 bases; nucleotides not matched to a gene: 10. Looked up from germline, CDR1 is LNHDA and CDR2 is SQIVND (reference sequence). CDR3: CASSVHLGTASYEQYF. In nucleotides, the CDR3 is TGTGCCAGTAGTGTACACCTCGGGACAGCCTCCTACGAGCAGTACTTC.

By proportion, this clonotype is medium-sized. The genes are TRBV18 and TRBJ1-1, with TRBD1 as a possible D gene (5 bases). Trimming pared 3 bases from V and 1 base from J, leaving 9 bases between. Per the germline V gene, CDR1 is KGHSH and CDR2 is LQKENI. This CDR3 spans 14 amino acids. CDR3 region: CASSPQGPNTEAFF. The CDR3 coding sequence is TGTGCCAGCTCACCGCAGGGCCCGAACACTGAAGCTTTCTTT.

This clonotype is medium-sized (0.01 to 0.1%) in the sample. The J gene is TRBJ1-2, the V gene TRBV18; D not certain. The CDR3 covers 13 residues. The germline V gene encodes CDR1 KGHSH and CDR2 LQKENI. Trimming took 6 bases from V and 6 from J, leaving 14 bases between them. The CDR3 coding sequence is TGTGCCAGCTCGCACAGAGACTCCGATGGCTACACCTTC. Translating gives CASSHRDSDGYTF.

This clonotype has only a few counts. The chain is built from TRBV19 and TRBJ1-5; 7 bases line up with TRBD1. Per germline, CDR1 LNHDA and CDR2 SQIVND (reference sequence). After removal of 3 bases from V and 0 bases from J, the junction contained 2 bases not matched to a gene. The CDR3 length is 15 residues. The CDR3 DNA follows: TGTGCCAGTAGTATCGACAGGGCTAGCAATCAGCCCCAGCATTTT. Encoded protein: CASSIDRASNQPQHF.

This clonotype counts as medium-sized. The CDR3 region has the DNA TGTGCCAGCAGTTACTCGATGGCAGGGACGAACACTGAAGCTTTCTTT. Translation: CASSYSMAGTNTEAFF. The chain recombines TRBV6-5 with TRBJ1-1, with D perhaps TRBD1 (5 bases). The CDR3 has 16 residues. V dropped 0 bases and J dropped 1 base, with 12 bases sitting between them. Germline assignment: CDR1 MNHEY and CDR2 SVGAGI.

The chain couples TRBV28 to TRBJ1-4; D remains unclear. Germline values: CDR1 MDHEN, CDR2 SYDVKM. V lost 6 bases and J 4 bases, leaving 3 bases between the germline ends. The CDR3 covers 11 residues. In nucleotides, the CDR3 is TGTGCCAGCAGGTTTAATGAAAAACTGTTTTTT. Protein: CASRFNEKLFF. The whole variable domain, remainder taken from reference TRBV28 and TRBJ1-4, is DVKVTQSSRYLVKRTGEKVFLECVQDMDHENMFWYRQDPGLGLRLIYFSYDVKMKEKGDIPEGYSVSREKKERFSLILESASTNQTSMYLCASRFNEKLFFGSGTQLSVL.

At least ten counts were recorded for this clonotype. The V gene is TRBV10-3, the J gene TRBJ2-7; D is uncertain. The CDR3 runs to 11 residues. Per germline, CDR1 ENHRY and CDR2 SYGVKD. The V end was cut by 7 bases, the J end by 2 bases, with 6 bases between. This chain's CDR3 is CAITQTYEQYF. In nucleotides, the CDR3 is TGTGCCATCACGCAGACCTACGAGCAGTACTTC.

The chain recombines TRBV19 with TRBJ1-1, with a weak D call TRBD1 (6 bases). V was clipped by 3 bases and J by 4 bases, with 12 bases between them. Germline values: CDR1 LNHDA, CDR2 SQIVND (reference sequence). The CDR3 is 14 amino acids. CDR3 sequence (DNA): TGTGCCAGTAGTATCCCCGACAGGAGCACTGAAGCTTTCTTT. Its protein product is CASSIPDRSTEAFF.

This clonotype was observed at least ten times. The rearrangement links TRBV30 to TRBJ1-2; D remains ambiguous. Looked up from germline, CDR1 is GTSNPN and CDR2 is SVGIG (reference sequence). This CDR3 contains 15 residues. Trimming stripped 1 base from V and 4 bases from J, with 16 bases between. The DNA for the CDR3 is TGTGCCTGGAGTGCACAGCAACCGTCATTCTATGGCTACACCTTC. Its translation is CAWSAQQPSFYGYTF.

Comment on this clonotype: A much larger clone lies one base from this, so it may be a read error. This rearrangement joins TRBV6-1 to TRBJ2-2; D uncertain. The CDR3 is made up of 13 amino acids. Trimming took 2 bases from V and 12 from J, leaving 13 bases between them. Per the germline V gene, CDR1 is MNHNS and CDR2 is SASEGT. The CDR3 DNA reads TGTGCCAGCAGTGAATCCCTCGCCAGGAAGCTGTTTTTT. Its protein product is CASSESLARKLFF.

By share of the sample, this clonotype is medium-sized. This chain connects TRBV6-1 to TRBJ2-1; 10 bases are a match to TRBD1. Germline V gene lookup returns CDR1 MNHNS and CDR2 SASEGT. V shed 6 bases, J shed 1 base, and the junction held 9 bases outside the gene matches. The CDR3 is 17 amino acids. Here the CDR3 DNA reads TGTGCCAGCAGCCTTTACGTGGGACAGGGGTCCTACAATGAGCAGTTCTTC. It is translated as CASSLYVGQGSYNEQFF.

In this sample, this clonotype turned up a few times. The rearrangement links TRBV6-6 to TRBJ1-4, with D hard to call. V was pared by 6 bases and J by 5 bases, with 13 bases between. This CDR3 is 14 amino acids long. CDR1 is MNHNY and CDR2 is SVGAGI in the germline V gene (reference sequence). DNA of the CDR3: TGTGCCAGCAGGCTACCATCCGGGAATGAAAAACTGTTTTTT. This translates into CASRLPSGNEKLFF.

This clonotype is medium-sized in the sample. This chain joins TRBV18 and TRBJ1-3; D unresolved. Trimming left V 2 bases short and J 8 bases short, with 22 bases between. Germline assignment: CDR1 KGHSH and CDR2 LQKENI. This CDR3 contains 17 residues. CDR3: CASSPKVTIERPDTIYF. CDR3 DNA sequence: TGTGCCAGCTCACCAAAAGTAACCATCGAGAGACCGGACACCATATATTTT.

Within the sample, this clonotype is medium-sized. V usage is TRBV6-5 and J usage is TRBJ2-7, with D perhaps matching TRBD2 (6 bases). Trimming took off 6 bases at V and 3 bases at J, with 12 bases between the two ends. CDR1 and CDR2 from the germline V gene are MNHEY and SVGAGI. The CDR3 is made up of 13 amino acids. CDR3 sequence (DNA): TGTGCCAGCAGCCGGGACTTACTCTACGAGCAGTACTTC. This encodes CASSRDLLYEQYF.

This clonotype was observed a few times. The V call is TRBV19, the J call TRBJ2-3, with a weak D call TRBD2 (5 bases). Germline CDR1 is LNHDA and CDR2 is SQIVND (reference sequence). V was cut by 5 bases and J by 2 bases, with 11 bases left in between. CDR3 length: 14 amino acids. In nucleotides, the CDR3 is TGTGCCAGTAGTTTCGGCGGGTTCACAGATACGCAGTATTTT. Translated: CASSFGGFTDTQYF. Together with reference TRBV19 and TRBJ2-3, the CDR3 gives the full variable domain: DGGITQSPKYLFRKEGQNVTLSCEQNLNHDAMYWYRQDPGQGLRLIYYSQIVNDFQKGDIAEGYSVSREKKESFPLTVTSAQKNPTAFYLCASSFGGFTDTQYFGPGTRLTVL.

This clonotype is medium-sized by share. J is TRBJ1-5 and V is TRBV6-6, with 7 positions matching TRBD1. V lost 6 bases and J lost 7; bases outside the gene matches: 6. The CDR3 totals 13 residues. From germline, CDR1 is MNHNY and CDR2 SVGAGI (reference sequence). CDR3 sequence: CASRTQGGQPQHF. The CDR3 DNA reads as TGTGCCAGCAGAACCCAGGGGGGCCAGCCCCAGCATTTT.

Note on this clonotype: A much bigger clone sits one base away, suggesting this may be a read error. The J gene is TRBJ1-5, the V gene TRBV6-5; perhaps TRBD1 as D (5 bases). The CDR3 totals 15 residues. Germline values: CDR1 MNHEY, CDR2 SVGAGI. In DNA, the CDR3 is TGTGCCAGCAGTGTCGGGCAGGGATTAGCTCAGCCCCAGAATTTT. Its protein product is CASSVGQGLAQPQNF.

In nucleotides, the CDR3 is TGTGCCTGGAGGGGGACCGGGATAACGACCTACGAGCAGTACTTC. Translating it yields CAWRGTGITTYEQYF. The J gene is TRBJ2-7, the V gene TRBV30; D may match TRBD1 or TRBD2 (5 bases each). V was cut by 3 bases and J by 2 bases, with 17 bases left in between. The germline V gene has CDR1 GTSNPN and CDR2 SVGIG (reference sequence). The CDR3 totals 15 residues.

Judged by abundance, this clonotype is medium-sized. The J gene is TRBJ1-2, the V gene TRBV6-5; TRBD1 might be the D (6 bases). CDR3 length equals 13 residues. Per germline, CDR1 MNHEY and CDR2 SVGAGI. V lost 5 bases and J 6 bases, leaving 13 bases between the germline ends. CDR3 sequence reads: CASSPTPGDGYTF. The CDR3 DNA sequence: TGTGCCAGCAGTCCTACCCCAGGGGATGGCTACACCTTC.

By sample share, this clonotype is medium-sized. The rearrangement uses TRBV29-1 and TRBJ1-2, with a weak D call TRBD1 (5 bases). The CDR3 has 12 residues. Deletions cut 6 bases from V and 0 bases from J, with 8 bases between. Germline V gene lookup returns CDR1 SQVTM and CDR2 ANQGSEA. DNA of the CDR3: TGCAGCGTCGGGGGGGCTAACTATGGCTACACCTTC. Translation: CSVGGANYGYTF.

As concerns this clonotype: A much larger clone sits a single nucleotide away, making a read error possible. The rearrangement uses TRBV6-2 or TRBV6-3 and TRBJ1-2; the D gene is possibly TRBD1 (6 bases). Germline V gene lookup returns CDR1 MNHEY and CDR2 SVGEGT. The V gene lost 4 bases and the J gene lost 8 bases, with 20 bases spanning the gap. This CDR3 region has 15 residues. The CDR3 region is CASSLGVTGSYGYTF. CDR3 nucleotide sequence: TGTGCCAGCAGTTTAGGGGTTACAGGGTCCTACGGCTACACCTTC.

A few counts support this clonotype. The chain employs TRBV20-1 and TRBJ1-3, with D perhaps matching TRBD1 (5 bases). The CDR3 has 15 residues. The V end was cut by 4 bases, the J end by 2 bases, with 15 bases between. Germline V gives CDR1 DFQATT, CDR2 SNEGSKA (reference sequence). The CDR3 spells CSANSRVTAGNTIYF. Here the CDR3 DNA reads TGCAGTGCTAATTCCAGGGTCACCGCTGGAAACACCATATATTTT.